This TCR beta chain was captured in a study of identical twins. Via MiXCR, TCRdb re-called the 5' RACE reads, giving one row per CDR3 protein. The table has around 340,000 distinct CDR3 sequences, approximately 8.7% seen once; the top ten hold about 9.1%. Germline V CDR1 and CDR2: MNHEY, SMNVEV (reference sequence). The CDR3 has 15 amino acids. Trimming removed 7 bases at V and 1 base at J, with 13 bases between. This sequence was found in a woman between 50 and 59 years old in good health. Sequencing was carried out using naive T cells sorted from blood. The chain combines TRBV27 with TRBJ2-2; the D gene could be TRBD1 or TRBD2 (6 bases each). CDR3 in DNA: TGTGCCAGCACCGAAGGGGGGTTGAACACCGGGGAGCTGTTTTTT. Amino acids: CASTEGGLNTGELFF.